This T cell receptor beta chain was documented in a study of blood T cell repertoires in COVID-19. Germline values: CDR1 LNHDA, CDR2 SQIVND (reference sequence). The V and J ends lost 8 bases and 2 bases respectively, with 12 bases between them. The CDR3 loop spans 13 amino acids. Only in-frame clones appear in the TCRdb table, and some are missing; sequencing was by immunoSEQ multiplex PCR. The data contain about 200,000 clones, approximately 84% of them singletons. Sequencing input: peripheral blood. The V call is TRBV19, the J call TRBJ2-5, with no clear D. The receptor was isolated from a human donor with acute or convalescent COVID-19. The donor label of this sample is uncertain. The CDR3 region is CASAVSEQETQYF. Written as DNA, the CDR3 is TGTGCCAGTGCCGTTTCGGAGCAAGAGACCCAGTACTTC.